This TCR beta chain was documented in a study of metastatic and nonmetastatic thyroid tumors. Study-level information: Comparative analysis of repertoires was undertaken across blood and tumor or nodule tissue obtained from malignant and benign thyroid patients.

Per germline, CDR1 MRHNA and CDR2 SNTAGT. This CDR3 has 16 residues. About this clone itself: Its target is unknown.

Study-wide results and limits: Reported TCR beta diversity, measured in blood and tumor, was significantly higher for malignant thyroid tumors than for benign nodules.

Source study methods: For papillary thyroid cancer, a distant-metastasis classifier was constructed from CDR3 differences observed across clinicopathological groups. TCRdb redid the clone calls on the PCR reads using MiXCR. These V and J calls rely on TCRdb rather than the paper's analysis. The repertoire holds tens of thousands of clones, with less than 5% as singletons. There were no patients who had received any treatment before thyroid surgery. This receptor was taken from a female donor with papillary thyroid cancer or a benign thyroid nodule (not recorded which). Some clones in this sample may be carry-over from other donors' samples. Sequenced material: blood. The rearrangement uses TRBV6-4 and TRBJ1-1; 11 nucleotides agree with TRBD2. The J call may be in error: the DNA end matches TRBJ2-7 better. This CDR3 is CASTSAAGTSGYEQYF. CDR3 bases: TGTGCCAGCACCTCTGCGGCCGGGACTAGCGGATACGAGCAGTACTTC.